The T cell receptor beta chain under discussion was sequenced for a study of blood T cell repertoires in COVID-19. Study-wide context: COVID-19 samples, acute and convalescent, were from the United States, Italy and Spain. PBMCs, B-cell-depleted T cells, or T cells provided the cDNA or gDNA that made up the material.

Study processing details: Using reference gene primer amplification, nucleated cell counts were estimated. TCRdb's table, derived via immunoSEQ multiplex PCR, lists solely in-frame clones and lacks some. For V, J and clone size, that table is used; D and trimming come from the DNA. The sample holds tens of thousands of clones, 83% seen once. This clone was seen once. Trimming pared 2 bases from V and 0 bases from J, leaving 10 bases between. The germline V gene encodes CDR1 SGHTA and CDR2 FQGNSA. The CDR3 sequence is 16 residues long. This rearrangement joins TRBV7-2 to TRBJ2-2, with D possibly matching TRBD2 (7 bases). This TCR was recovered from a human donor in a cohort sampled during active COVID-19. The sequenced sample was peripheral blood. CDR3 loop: CASSLSGGTNTGELFF. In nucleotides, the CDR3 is TGTGCCAGCAGCTTATCGGGGGGCACGAACACCGGGGAGCTGTTTTTT.